The 2 T cell receptor beta chains below come from one sample, sequenced in a study of T-cell memory formation after mild COVID-19. TCRdb reanalysed the 5' RACE reads using MiXCR and keeps one entry per CDR3 protein. The table records 300,000 to 400,000 distinct CDR3 sequences, approximately 12% of them present only once. Material: PBMCs or a T cell subset sorted from them (not recorded which). These receptors all stem from a man between 18 and 35 years old who had mild COVID-19 (a few samples of this study predate the infection). Cell type and time point are not known.

The chain links TRBV20-1 to TRBJ2-1; 9 bases map to TRBD2. After removal of 5 bases from V and 3 bases from J, the junction contained 11 bases not matched to a gene. CDR1 is DFQATT, CDR2 SNEGSKA, per germline (reference sequence). The CDR3 totals 16 residues. CDR3 loop: CSAPPAGGLIYNEQFF. CDR3 DNA sequence: TGCAGTGCTCCGCCGGCGGGGGGGCTTATCTACAATGAGCAGTTCTTC.

This clonotype was seen a handful of times. The V call is TRBV29-1, the J call TRBJ1-2; D uncertain. The CDR3 is 12 residues long. Germline CDR1 SQVTM, CDR2 ANQGSEA. V was trimmed by 5 bases and J by 4 bases, leaving 11 bases between them. For the CDR3, the DNA is TGCAGCGTTACCCGGGAAGGCTATGGCTACACCTTC. It encodes CSVTREGYGYTF.